A single T cell receptor (beta chain) is shown here with its context. The sample originates from a study of cytomegalovirus exposure and HLA in healthy donors. V was pared by 0 bases and J by 6 bases, with 11 bases between. The V gene's germline CDR1 is SEHNR and CDR2 FQNEAQ (reference sequence). This CDR3 comprises 15 residues. Use of 60 Vbeta and 13 Jbeta primers characterized the PCR. Some clones are missing from TCRdb's copy, which holds only in-frame ones; the method was immunoSEQ multiplex PCR. The sample comprises roughly 160,000 clones, roughly 67% of which are singletons, and about 5% rests with the top ten.

The TCR comes from a young woman in good health and CMV-seropositive. Sequenced material: PBMCs. The chain couples TRBV7-9 to TRBJ2-2, with D possibly TRBD1 on 6 matching bases. The CDR3 nucleotides read TGTGCCAGCAGCTTAGCGAGGAAGGGGGCCGGGGAGCTGTTTTTT. The encoded protein is CASSLARKGAGELFF.